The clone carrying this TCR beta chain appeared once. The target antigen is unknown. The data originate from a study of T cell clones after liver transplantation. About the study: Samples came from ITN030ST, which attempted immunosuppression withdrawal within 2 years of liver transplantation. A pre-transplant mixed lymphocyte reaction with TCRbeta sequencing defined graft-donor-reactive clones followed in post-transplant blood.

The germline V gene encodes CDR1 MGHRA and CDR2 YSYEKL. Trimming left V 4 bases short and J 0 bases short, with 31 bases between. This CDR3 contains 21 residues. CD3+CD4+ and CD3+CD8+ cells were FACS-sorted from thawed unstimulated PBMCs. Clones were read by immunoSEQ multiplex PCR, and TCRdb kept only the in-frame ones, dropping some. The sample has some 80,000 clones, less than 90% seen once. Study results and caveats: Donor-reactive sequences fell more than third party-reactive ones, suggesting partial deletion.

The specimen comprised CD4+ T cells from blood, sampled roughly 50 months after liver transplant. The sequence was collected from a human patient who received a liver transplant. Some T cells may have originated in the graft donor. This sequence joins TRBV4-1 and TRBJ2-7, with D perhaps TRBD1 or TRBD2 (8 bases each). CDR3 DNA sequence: TGCGCCAGCAGCCCTACAGGGGGTTCGGGGAGGGCTAGCGGGTTCTCCTACGAGCAGTACTTC. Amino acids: CASSPTGGSGRASGFSYEQYF.